This entry features one T cell receptor beta chain sequence. The CDR3 runs 15 residues. Per germline, CDR1 MNHEY and CDR2 SVGAGI. The V and J ends lost 6 bases and 0 bases, in that order; junction bases with no gene match: 4. This entry is derived from a study of blood T cell repertoires in COVID-19. Study information: PBMCs, B-cell-depleted T cells, or T cells provided the cDNA or gDNA that made up the material.

Recruits, aged roughly 18 to 90 years, lived in around 24 US areas. The method was immunoSEQ multiplex PCR; TCRdb's version includes in-frame clones alone and lacks a portion of them. The sample lists around 430,000 clones, approximately 87% occurring once. The rearrangement links TRBV6-5 to TRBJ1-1; TRBD1 aligns across 10 bases. The material sequenced was PBMCs or T cells enriched from blood (not recorded which). The sequence came from a woman in her forties or fifties who had recovered from COVID-19. CDR3 amino acids: CASRDRGGMNTEAFF. CDR3 DNA sequence: TGTGCCAGCAGGGACAGGGGGGGCATGAACACTGAAGCTTTCTTT.